This entry is about one TCR beta chain. Its antigen is still unknown. The data belong to a study of shared clonotypes between healthy human individuals. Study-level results: The study generally estimated greater richness for naive than memory subsets. There were few donors, and this limited the genetic and exposure-history diversity represented. Clonotypes shared by all four sorted-subset donors had higher generation probabilities than non-shared clonotypes.

150 to 250 ng DNA, approximately 31,000 T cell genomes, went into each sorted-subset replicate PCR. The repertoire was sequenced with immunoSEQ multiplex PCR; TCRdb's copy has only in-frame clones and lacks some. The data hold about 190,000 clones, with approximately 61% observed a single time. Looked up from germline, CDR1 is DFQATT and CDR2 is SNEGSKA (reference sequence). The CDR3 is made up of 8 amino acids. V was shortened by 6 bases and J by 12 bases, with 8 bases between the two germline ends. Sequencing input: memory CD4+ T cells sorted from blood. Regarding subset: CD45RA-negative fraction. This TCR came from a young man in good health. V usage is TRBV20-1 and J usage is TRBJ1-2; unclear D gene. The CDR3 loop reads CSAPRDTF. CDR3 nucleotides: TGCAGTGCCCCCAGAGACACCTTC.